The present TCR beta chain was sequenced within a study of identical twins. Findings of the study overall: Weaker excess sharing between twins was seen in beta out-of-frame sequences.

This clonotype was seen repeatedly, ten times or more. Its antigen is unknown. The CDR3 is 15 residues long. Trimming removed 4 bases from V and 0 bases from J; junction bases left unmatched: 3. CDR1 SGHAT and CDR2 FQNNGV come from the germline V gene. TCRdb redid the calling of the 5' RACE reads with MiXCR, one entry per CDR3 protein. The data show approximately 600,000 distinct CDR3 sequences, roughly 7.1% seen once. These data were likewise used in another study, on yellow fever vaccine responses in identical twins.

Input material: PBMCs. The receptor was derived from a woman under 30 in good health. The V and J genes are TRBV11-2 and TRBJ2-4; TRBD1 matches 7 bases. This chain's CDR3 is CASSWTGLAKNIQYF. As DNA, the CDR3 is TGTGCCAGCAGCTGGACAGGACTAGCCAAAAACATTCAGTACTTC.